This TCR beta chain came from a study of cytomegalovirus exposure and HLA in healthy donors. Study at large: About four fifths of 300 to 450 genotyped donors fell in the Caucasian-associated ancestry cluster.

The CDR3 has 14 residues. Germline-derived CDR1 and CDR2 are SGHVS and FNYEAQ. With 10 bases clipped from V and 7 bases from J, the junction kept 11 bases outside the gene matches. Study observations and caveats: Despite most TCR sequences being rare, some public TCRs occurred in many donors. Earlier analysis yielded a pattern in which most TCR beta V segments were productive about 90% or about 30% of the time.

Worth noting for this clone: Its antigen remains unidentified.

Primers included in the PCR were 60 Vbeta and 13 Jbeta primers. Some clones are missing from TCRdb's copy, which holds only in-frame ones; the method was immunoSEQ multiplex PCR. The sample records under 150,000 clones, 79% being singletons. This chain links TRBV7-6 with TRBJ2-1; 9 positions agree with TRBD2. The sequence was obtained from a man aged 18 to 30 in good health and CMV-seronegative. Source material: PBMCs. CDR3 nucleotide sequence: TGTGCCACCTCGGCCTTAGCGGGGGATAATGAGCAGTTCTTC. It specifies CATSALAGDNEQFF.